This TCR beta chain was documented in a study of blood T cells in healthy people across ages. Then a second PCR, running roughly 6 to 12 cycles, was carried out with a sample-barcoded 5' primer and a J-beta primer mix. Each of the cDNA molecules was tagged by a template-switch adaptor with 12 random nucleotides. Via MiXCR, TCRdb re-called the 5' RACE reads, giving one row per CDR3 protein. In the table there are approximately 1,700,000 distinct CDR3 sequences, about 39% of which are singletons. Samples each had at least 5.5 micrograms of total RNA extracted. Germline lookup yields CDR1 SEHNR and CDR2 FQNEAQ (reference sequence). Deletions cut 5 bases from V and 6 bases from J, with 25 bases between. The length of the CDR3 is 17 residues.

J is TRBJ1-2 and V is TRBV7-9, with D tentatively TRBD1 (6 bases). This TCR derives from a human donor in good health. Material for sequencing was blood. The DNA of the CDR3 is TGTGCCAGCAGCACCCTCTCAGGGACACCAGAGGGGGATGGCTACACCTTC. Its translation is CASSTLSGTPEGDGYTF.